This T cell receptor (beta chain) was documented in a study of blood T cell repertoires in COVID-19. Study-level information: Samples came from the United States, Italy and Spain, spanning acute and convalescent COVID-19. From T cells, B-cell-depleted T cells, or PBMCs came the material, which was cDNA or gDNA.

Assay used: immunoSEQ multiplex PCR; TCRdb lists only in-frame clones, some missing. This table has a few hundred thousand clones, approximately 84% appearing once. CDR3 size: 14 residues. Germline-derived CDR1 and CDR2 are PRHDT and FYEKMQ (reference sequence). The V segment lost 4 bases and the J segment 4 bases; nucleotides outside the gene matches: 6. Living in about two dozen US areas, the participants were between roughly 18 and 90 years of age. A COVID-19 case had been met by exposed participants during the 2 weeks before study entry. The receptor's source is a woman between 45 and 60 years old who had been exposed to COVID-19. The chain uses TRBV13 and TRBJ1-2; 7 bases are a match to TRBD1. The sequencing sample was made of PBMCs or T cells enriched from blood (not recorded which). The DNA for the CDR3 is TGTGCCAGCAGCTCTCGACAGGGCCGCTATGGCTACACCTTC. Its protein product is CASSSRQGRYGYTF.